This T cell receptor beta chain came from a study of T cells in localized non-small cell lung cancer. To note about this clone: Its target is not known.

The CDR3 extends over 15 amino acids. CDR1 and CDR2 from the germline V gene are LNHDA and SQIVND (reference sequence). The V and J ends lost 9 bases and 2 bases respectively, with 17 bases between them. Profiled with immunoSEQ multiplex PCR; TCRdb holds only in-frame clones, not every one. The sample includes some 80,000 clones, approximately 84% of them seen just once. Broader study findings: Appearance in adjacent lung was seen for a median around 61 of the top 100 tumor clones.

The V and J genes are TRBV19 and TRBJ2-1; possible D gene TRBD2, 6 bases. The sequence was obtained from a man aged 40 to 75 with stage I lung adenocarcinoma. The source material was peripheral blood, sampled before any cancer treatment. CDR3 nucleotide sequence: TGTGCCAGCGGGGGTGATAGGAATACCTACAATGAGCAGTTCTTC. Translated: CASGGDRNTYNEQFF.